The subject of this entry is one T cell receptor beta chain. The antigen it recognizes is unknown. Per-base quality was not reported, and no clone a single base away is much larger than it. This sample is part of a study of blood T cells in healthy people across ages (dated by TCRdb to 2015 to 2017). For context, the study as a whole: Template switching captured roughly one uniquely barcoded TCR beta cDNA molecule per two T cells in model experiments. For two donors (one aged 18 to 30 and one aged 80 or older), the study analyzed two additional independent replicas of 1 million unique cDNA reads from the same blood draw. To avoid experimental bias, donors of different ages were spread randomly across the sequencing lanes. The donors were divided into four age groups: young (average about 16 years), middle-aged (approximately 39), aged (approximately 59) and long-lived (about 84). To track age-related changes in TCR beta repertoire diversity, the study relied on deep sequencing normalized with unique cDNA molecular identifiers.

V drops 4 bases and J drops 2 bases, leaving 11 bases in between. Inclusive of the bounding cysteine and phenylalanine, the CDR3 is 14 residues long. The entry retains the CDR3 DNA only, 42 bases that are in frame from base 1. Libraries were built with 5' RACE. TCRdb names Illumina HiSeq 2500 as the instrument used. A second PCR of about 6 to 12 cycles was run with a J-beta primer mix and a sample-barcoded 5' primer. Each TCR beta cDNA molecule received a unique molecular identifier from a template-switch 5' adaptor carrying 12 random nucleotides. Each sample yielded at least 3 million CDR3-containing paired-end reads. The Mint cDNA synthesis kit, primed by a TRBC-specific oligonucleotide, was used to synthesize first-strand cDNA from all RNA. Following uracil-DNA glycosylase treatment, a first 18-cycle PCR with universal primers M1SS and BC2_uni_R was performed on all cDNA. Regarding the original processing steps: For normalization, 1 million high-quality reads, each with a distinct molecular identifier, were randomly selected from each sample. Reads with shared molecular identifiers were discarded instead of being binned into consensus sequences. CDR3 identification, clonotype clustering and error correction used MiTCR with a Q25 quality threshold and the strictest error-elimination algorithm. A nonparametric unseen species model with Euler transformation was used to estimate a lower bound on total TCR beta diversity. TCRdb reanalyzed the raw reads on its own, using fastp at Q25 for trimming and MiXCR for clone calling, and kept in-frame beta chains. CDR3 protein sequences are deduplicated, and each keeps its most common genes and DNA. The V and J calls, along with clone size, are taken from TCRdb and not from the paper's own processing. This sample holds roughly 800,000 distinct CDR3 sequences; 55% to 70% were observed only once. The ten largest account for approximately 23% of the sample.

General study outcomes and caveats: Estimates of total diversity based on one million sequenced T cells were regarded as lower bounds and as underestimates. As age increased, observed TCR beta diversity per million T cells dropped in a roughly linear way, and a significant reduction was already evident by age roughly 36. Because the CMV infection status of the donors was unknown, age-related changes in expanded clonotypes may potentially have been confounded. Conclusive comparison of naive and antigen-experienced compartments was prevented by the profiling of bulk unsorted PBMCs. The long-lived group showed more naive CD4+ T cells, fewer expanded clones and increased TCR diversity than the aged group, suggesting age selection. Observed TCR beta diversity correlated strongly with the percentage of naive T cells measured by flow cytometry.

The donors were some 36 Caucasian individuals from Russia, aged about 6 to 100 years, who were systemically healthy. Each donor gave ten milliliters of peripheral blood, drawn into EDTA-treated Vacutainer tubes. Ficoll-Paque density-gradient centrifugation was used to isolate PBMCs, with at least 6.5 million per sample. Trizol reagent was used to extract total RNA from PBMCs, with at least 6 micrograms per sample. For every donor, an aliquot of PBMCs went through flow cytometry to measure the percentages of naive CD45RAhigh/CD27high T cells. Specimen: blood. This clonotype was obtained from a man aged 25 to 40 in good health. The rearrangement joined TRBV12-3 or TRBV12-4 to TRBJ1-2; too little of a D gene remains to name it. The CDR3 corresponds to CASSYPGRNYGYTF. In nucleotide form, the sequence is TGTGCCAGCAGTTACCCGGGCAGAAACTATGGCTACACCTTC.